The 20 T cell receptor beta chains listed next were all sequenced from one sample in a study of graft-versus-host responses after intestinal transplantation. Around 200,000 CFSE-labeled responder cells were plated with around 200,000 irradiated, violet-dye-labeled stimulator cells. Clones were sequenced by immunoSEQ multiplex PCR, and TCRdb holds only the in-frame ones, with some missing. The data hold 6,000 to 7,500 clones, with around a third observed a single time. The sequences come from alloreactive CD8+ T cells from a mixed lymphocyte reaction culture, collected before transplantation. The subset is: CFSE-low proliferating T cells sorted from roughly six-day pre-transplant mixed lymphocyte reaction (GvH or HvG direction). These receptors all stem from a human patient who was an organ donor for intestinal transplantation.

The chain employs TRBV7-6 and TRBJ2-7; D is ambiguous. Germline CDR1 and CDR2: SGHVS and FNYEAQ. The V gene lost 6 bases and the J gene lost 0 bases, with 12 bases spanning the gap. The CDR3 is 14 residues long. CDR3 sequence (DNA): TGTGCCAGCAGTCACTACTTGTACTCCTACGAGCAGTACTTC. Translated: CASSHYLYSYEQYF.

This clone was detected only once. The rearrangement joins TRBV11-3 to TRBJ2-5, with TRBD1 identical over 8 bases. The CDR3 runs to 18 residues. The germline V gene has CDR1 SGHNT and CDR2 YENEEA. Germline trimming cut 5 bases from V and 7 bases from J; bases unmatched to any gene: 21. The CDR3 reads CASSETDRVNFHPGTQYF. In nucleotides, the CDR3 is TGTGCCAGCAGCGAAACGGACAGGGTTAATTTTCATCCGGGGACCCAGTACTTC.

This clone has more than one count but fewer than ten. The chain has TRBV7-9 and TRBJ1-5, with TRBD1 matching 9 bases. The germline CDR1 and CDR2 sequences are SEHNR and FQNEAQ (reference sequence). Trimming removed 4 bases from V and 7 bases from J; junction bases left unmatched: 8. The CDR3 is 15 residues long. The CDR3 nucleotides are TGTGCCAGCAGCTCCTACAGGGGGCGCAGGCAGCCCCAGCATTTT. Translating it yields CASSSYRGRRQPQHF.

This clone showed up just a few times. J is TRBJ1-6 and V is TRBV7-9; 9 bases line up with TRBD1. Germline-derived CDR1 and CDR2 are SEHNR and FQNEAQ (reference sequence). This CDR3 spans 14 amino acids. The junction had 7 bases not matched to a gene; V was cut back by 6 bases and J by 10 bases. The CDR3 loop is CASSITTGGSPLHF. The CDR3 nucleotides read TGTGCCAGCAGTATCACAACAGGGGGCTCACCCCTCCACTTT.

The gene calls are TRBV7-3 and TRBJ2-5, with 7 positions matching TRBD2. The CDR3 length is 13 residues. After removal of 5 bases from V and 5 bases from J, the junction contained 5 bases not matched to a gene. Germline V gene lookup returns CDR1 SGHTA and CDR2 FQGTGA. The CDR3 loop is CASSRGGVETQYF. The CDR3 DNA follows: TGTGCCAGCAGCCGCGGGGGTGTGGAGACCCAGTACTTC.

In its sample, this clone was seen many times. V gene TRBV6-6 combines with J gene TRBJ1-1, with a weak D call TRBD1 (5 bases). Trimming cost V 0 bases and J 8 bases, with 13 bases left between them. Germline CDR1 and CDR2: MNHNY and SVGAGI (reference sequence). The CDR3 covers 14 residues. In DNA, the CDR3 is TGTGCCAGCAGTTACTCGATCAAGGGGTTCGAAGCTTTCTTT. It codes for CASSYSIKGFEAFF.

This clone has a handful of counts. Here the CDR3 reads CASSLTSGGAAQYF. Written as DNA, the CDR3 is TGTGCCAGCAGCTTAACTAGCGGGGGGGCGGCGCAGTACTTC. The chain recombines TRBV7-6 with TRBJ2-7; 13 positions agree with TRBD2. This CDR3 spans 14 amino acids. Germline loops: CDR1 SGHVS, CDR2 FNYEAQ. Trimming took 2 bases from V and 9 from J; bases not matched to a gene: 4.

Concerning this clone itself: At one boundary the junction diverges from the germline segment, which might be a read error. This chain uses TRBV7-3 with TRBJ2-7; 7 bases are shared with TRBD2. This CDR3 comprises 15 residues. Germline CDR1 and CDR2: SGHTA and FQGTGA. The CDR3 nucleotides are TGCGCCAGCAGCCAAGGGGTGGGAGGGCTCTACGAGCAGTACTTC. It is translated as CASSQGVGGLYEQYF.

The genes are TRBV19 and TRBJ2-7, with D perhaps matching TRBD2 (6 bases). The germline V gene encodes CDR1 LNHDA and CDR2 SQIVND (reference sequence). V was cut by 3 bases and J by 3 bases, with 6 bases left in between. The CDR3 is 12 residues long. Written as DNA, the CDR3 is TGTGCCAGTAGTATGGGGGGCTACGAGCAGTACTTC. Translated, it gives CASSMGGYEQYF.

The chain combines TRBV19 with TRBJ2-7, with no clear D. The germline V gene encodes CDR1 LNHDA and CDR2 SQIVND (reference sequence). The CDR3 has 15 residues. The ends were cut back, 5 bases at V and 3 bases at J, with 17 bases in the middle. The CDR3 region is CASSPGGSAVYEQYF. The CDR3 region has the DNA TGTGCCAGTAGTCCAGGTGGTTCTGCCGTCTACGAGCAGTACTTC.

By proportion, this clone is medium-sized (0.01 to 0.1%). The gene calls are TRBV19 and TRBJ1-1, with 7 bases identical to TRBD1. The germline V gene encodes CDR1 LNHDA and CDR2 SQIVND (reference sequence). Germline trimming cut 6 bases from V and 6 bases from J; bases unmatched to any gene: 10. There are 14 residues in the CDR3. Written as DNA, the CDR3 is TGTGCCAGTAGGTCGGACAGGAAGAGTGCTGAAGCTTTCTTT. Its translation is CASRSDRKSAEAFF.

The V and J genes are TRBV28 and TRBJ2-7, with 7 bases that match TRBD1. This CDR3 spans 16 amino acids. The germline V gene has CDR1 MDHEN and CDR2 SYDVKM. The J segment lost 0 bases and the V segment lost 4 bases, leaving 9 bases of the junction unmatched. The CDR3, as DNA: TGTGCCAGCAGTTCCTACCGGGACAGTTTCTCCTACGAGCAGTACTTC. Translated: CASSSYRDSFSYEQYF.

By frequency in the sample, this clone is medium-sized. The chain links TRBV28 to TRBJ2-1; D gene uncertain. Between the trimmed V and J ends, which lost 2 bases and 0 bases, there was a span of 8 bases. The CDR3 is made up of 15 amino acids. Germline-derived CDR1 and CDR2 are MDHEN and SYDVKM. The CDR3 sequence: CASSLLDRSYNEQFF. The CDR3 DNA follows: TGTGCCAGCAGTTTACTAGACCGCTCCTACAATGAGCAGTTCTTC.

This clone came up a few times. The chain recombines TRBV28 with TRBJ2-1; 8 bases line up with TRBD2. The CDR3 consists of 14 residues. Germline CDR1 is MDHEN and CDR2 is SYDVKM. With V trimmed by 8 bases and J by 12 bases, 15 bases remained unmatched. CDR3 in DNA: TGTGCCAGCTCCCGGGGGGGCTCCAGGAGGAGGCAGTTCTTC. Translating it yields CASSRGGSRRRQFF.

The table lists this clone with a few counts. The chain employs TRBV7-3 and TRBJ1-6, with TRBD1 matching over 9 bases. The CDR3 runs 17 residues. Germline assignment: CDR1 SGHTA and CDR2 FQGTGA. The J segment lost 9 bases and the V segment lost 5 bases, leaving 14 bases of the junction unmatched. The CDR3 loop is CASSVYARDRAPSPLHF. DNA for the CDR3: TGTGCCAGCAGCGTCTATGCCCGGGACAGGGCCCCTTCACCCCTCCACTTT.

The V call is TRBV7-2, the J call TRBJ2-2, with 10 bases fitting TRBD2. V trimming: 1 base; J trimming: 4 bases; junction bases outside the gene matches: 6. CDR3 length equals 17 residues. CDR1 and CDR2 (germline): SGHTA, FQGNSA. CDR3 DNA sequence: TGTGCCAGCAGCTTAGTTCTACTAGCGGGGCCCACCGGGGAGCTGTTTTTT. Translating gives CASSLVLLAGPTGELFF.

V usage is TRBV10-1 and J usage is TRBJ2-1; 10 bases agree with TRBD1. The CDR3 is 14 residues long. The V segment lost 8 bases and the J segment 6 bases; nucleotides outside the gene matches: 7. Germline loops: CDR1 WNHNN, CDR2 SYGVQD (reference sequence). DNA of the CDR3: TGCGCCAGCGCCGGGACAGGGGAAGGCAATGAGCAGTTCTTC. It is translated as CASAGTGEGNEQFF.

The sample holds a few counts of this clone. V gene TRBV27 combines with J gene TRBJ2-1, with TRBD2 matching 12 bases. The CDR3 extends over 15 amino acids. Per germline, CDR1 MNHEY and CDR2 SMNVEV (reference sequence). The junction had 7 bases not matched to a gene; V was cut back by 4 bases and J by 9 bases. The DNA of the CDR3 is TGTGCCAGCAGTTCTCTAGCGGGAGGGCCCCGTGAGCAGTTCTTC. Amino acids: CASSSLAGGPREQFF.

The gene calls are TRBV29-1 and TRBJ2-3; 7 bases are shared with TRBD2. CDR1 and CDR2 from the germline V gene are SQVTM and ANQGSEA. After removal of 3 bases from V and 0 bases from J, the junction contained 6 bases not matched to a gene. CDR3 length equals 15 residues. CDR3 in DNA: TGCAGCGTTGACCACCGGGGGGTGAGCACAGATACGCAGTATTTT. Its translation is CSVDHRGVSTDTQYF.

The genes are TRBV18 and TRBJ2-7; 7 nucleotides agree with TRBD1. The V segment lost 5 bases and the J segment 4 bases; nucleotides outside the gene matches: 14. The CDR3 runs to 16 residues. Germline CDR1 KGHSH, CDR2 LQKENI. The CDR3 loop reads CASSTGTTGQPYEQYF. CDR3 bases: TGTGCCAGCTCAACTGGAACGACGGGACAGCCGTACGAGCAGTACTTC. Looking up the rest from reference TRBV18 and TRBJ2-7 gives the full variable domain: NAGVMQNPRHLVRRRGQEARLRCSPMKGHSHVYWYRQLPEEGLKFMVYLQKENIIDESGMPKERFSAEFPKEGPSILRIQQVVRGDSAAYFCASSTGTTGQPYEQYFGPGTRLTVT.